This T cell receptor (beta chain) appears in the sequencing data of a study of CD8+CD57+ T cells in acquired aplastic anemia. The wider study: The study obtained an average of about 3.2 ug of DNA from sorted CD4+ and CD8+ cells. Study results and limitations: Around 27 sequences, all CD8+ CDR3, were shared between patients and controls.

To note about this clonotype: The antigen remains undetermined.

Genomic DNA acted as the template from which TCR beta VDJ combination and CDR3 sequence profiling were carried out. TCRdb re-analysed the reads in MiXCR, keeping a single row per CDR3 protein. The data contain a few hundred thousand distinct CDR3 sequences, 30% to 35% of them singletons. The source material was sorted CD4+, CD8+, or CD8+CD57+ T cells (not recorded which) from PBMCs. The clonotype comes from a human donor in good health, serving as a control.

The CDR3 DNA is TGCAGTGCTAGTCGGGGGACTAGCGGGAGTTCAGATACGCAGTATTTT. This codes for CSASRGTSGSSDTQYF. The chain has TRBV20-1 and TRBJ2-3, with TRBD2 matching 14 bases. CDR3 length: 16 residues. The germline V gene encodes CDR1 DFQATT and CDR2 SNEGSKA (reference sequence). V was clipped by 3 bases and J by 4 bases; unmatched bases: 6.